A selection of T cell receptor beta chains follows, all from one sample in a study of shared clonotypes between healthy human individuals. The method was immunoSEQ multiplex PCR; TCRdb's version includes in-frame clones alone and lacks a portion of them. This table holds under 1,900,000 clones, about 98.5% found once. The specimen was naive CD4+ T cells sorted from blood. The receptors here all came from a man aged 25-40 years in good health. Each CDR3 is given with its conserved first and last residue. The D gene is left open where the match is weak. Size values are once, few and many counts, or a class for expanded clones, and some rows have none.

TRBJ1-1 | TRBV5-1 | . | . | TGCGCCAGCAGCTTGGCCTCCAGGACGGGGAGCACTGAAGCTTTCTTT | CASSLASRTGSTEAFF
TRBJ1-3 | TRBV30 | once | . | TGTGCCTGGATGGACAGAACTTTCTCTGGAAACACCATATATTTT | CAWMDRTFSGNTIYF
TRBJ1-2 | TRBV11-2 | . | TRBD1 | TGTGCCAGCAGCCTGGGACAGCTAGCCTATGGCTACACCTTC | CASSLGQLAYGYTF
TRBJ2-3 | TRBV10-3 | . | . | TGTGCCATCAGTGAGCCCGGCAATACAGGCGGAAGACACACAGATACGCAGTATTTT | CAISEPGNTGGRHTDTQYF
TRBJ2-7 | TRBV2 | . | . | TGTGCCAGCAGTGCCGGGACACCGAACTACGAGCAGTACTTC | CASSAGTPNYEQYF
TRBJ2-2 | TRBV6-5 | . | . | TGTGCCAGCAGTAGGCAACCGAACACCGGGGAGCTGTTTTTT | CASSRQPNTGELFF
TRBJ2-5 | TRBV7-3 | . | . | TGTGCCAGCAGCCTTCTTGGACAGCAAGAGACCCAGTACTTC | CASSLLGQQETQYF
TRBJ1-2 | TRBV5-1 | . | . | TGCGCCAGCAGCTCACTAAGGGGTAACTATGGCTACACCTTC | CASSSLRGNYGYTF
TRBJ2-2 | TRBV11-2 | . | . | TGTGCCAGCAGCTTAGGGCCCTTGGGGACCGGGGAGCTGTTTTTT | CASSLGPLGTGELFF
TRBJ2-5 | TRBV29-1 | . | . | TGCAGCGTTGCTCAGGGCTGGGGCTTGCAAGAGACCCAGTACTTC | CSVAQGWGLQETQYF
TRBJ1-5 | TRBV2 | . | . | TGTGCCAGCAGTGAATCCTCTCCCGATCAGCCCCAGCATTTT | CASSESSPDQPQHF
TRBJ2-3 | TRBV29-1 | once | . | TGCAGCGTTATCGGCGGGGTAGCGGATACGCAGTATTTT | CSVIGGVADTQYF
TRBJ1-5 | TRBV18 | . | . | TGTGCCAGCTCACCAAACGACAGGCTTTATCAGCCCCAGCATTTT | CASSPNDRLYQPQHF
TRBJ1-1 | TRBV19 | once | TRBD1 | TGTGCCAGTAGTACTGACAGGGCCAATGGAGCTTTCTTT | CASSTDRANGAFF
TRBJ2-4 | TRBV4-1 | once | TRBD2 | TGCGCCAGCAGCCCCTGGACTAGCGGGAGCCAGAGAAACATTCAGTACTTC | CASSPWTSGSQRNIQYF
TRBJ2-1 | TRBV11-3 | . | . | TGTGCCAGCAGCTTATTAGGGTCCCAAACCAATGAGCAGTTCTTC | CASSLLGSQTNEQFF
TRBJ1-1 | TRBV2 | once | . | TGTGCCAGCAGTGGGGAGGTAGTTGAAGCTTTCTTT | CASSGEVVEAFF
TRBJ1-5 | TRBV5-4 | . | . | TGTGCCAGCAGCAGGGGAGTGAATCAGCCCCAGCATTTT | CASSRGVNQPQHF
TRBJ2-7 | TRBV6-5 | . | TRBD2 | TGTGCCAGCAGTTACTCTTCGACTAGCGGGACCGAGCAGTACTTC | CASSYSSTSGTEQYF
TRBJ2-1 | TRBV6-5 | . | . | TGTGCCAGCAGCCAAGCGACCGGCCGGAATGAGCAGTTCTTC | CASSQATGRNEQFF
TRBJ2-2 | TRBV5-1 | . | . | TGCGCCAGCAGCTTGGCCAGGACGGAGCTGTTTTTT | CASSLARTELFF
TRBJ1-1 | TRBV19 | . | . | TGTGCCAGTAGTATTTGGGGTCTTGACACTGAAGCTTTCTTT | CASSIWGLDTEAFF
TRBJ2-1 | TRBV7-9 | once | . | TGTGCCAGCAAGGAGAGGGTGGGGGGAGAGGTGCAGTTCTTC | CASKERVGGEVQFF
TRBJ2-1 | TRBV9 | . | . | TGTGCCAGCAGCGTAGCTCGGGGTAATGAGCAGTTCTTC | CASSVARGNEQFF
TRBJ2-7 | TRBV9 | . | TRBD2 | TGTGCCAGCAGCGGACTAGCCTCGGGCGAGCAGTACTTC | CASSGLASGEQYF
TRBJ2-1 | TRBV9 | . | TRBD1 | TGTGCCAGCAGCGTAGTCGACAGGGGTGGTGAGCAGTTCTTC | CASSVVDRGGEQFF
TRBJ2-1 | TRBV29-1 | . | TRBD2 | TGCAGCGTTGAAGTCTATCCAACTAGCGGGAGGTTGGGTGAGCAGTTCTTC | CSVEVYPTSGRLGEQFF